Following are 14 T cell receptor beta chains from one sample sequenced in a study of cytomegalovirus exposure and HLA in healthy donors. A multiplex PCR was run with 60 Vbeta primers and 13 Jbeta primers. TCRdb's copy holds only in-frame clones and misses some; the assay was immunoSEQ multiplex PCR. Here the sample spans roughly 140,000 clones, around 80% being singletons. Sequenced material: PBMCs. These receptors all come from a male donor in good health and CMV-seronegative.

The chain carries TRBV28 and TRBJ1-1, with 8 bases that match TRBD1. J lost 1 base, V lost 9 bases, and 13 bases had no gene match. The CDR3 length is 16 residues. Germline loops: CDR1 MDHEN, CDR2 SYDVKM. CDR3 coding DNA: TGTGCCAGTACCCCCTGGAGAGGGACAGGGAACACTGAAGCTTTCTTT. This encodes CASTPWRGTGNTEAFF. Full variable domain (rest looked up from reference TRBV28 and TRBJ1-1): DVKVTQSSRYLVKRTGEKVFLECVQDMDHENMFWYRQDPGLGLRLIYFSYDVKMKEKGDIPEGYSVSREKKERFSLILESASTNQTSMYLCASTPWRGTGNTEAFFGQGTRLTVV.

The genes are TRBV5-1 and TRBJ1-2, with TRBD1 identical over 7 bases. The CDR3 has 17 residues. The germline gives CDR1 SGHRS, CDR2 YFSETQ. Trimming at V came to 4 bases and at J to 2 bases, leaving 14 bases not matched to a gene. This CDR3 reads CASSLTGTAELNYGYTF. The CDR3 DNA follows: TGCGCCAGCAGCCTTACCGGGACAGCCGAACTCAACTATGGCTACACCTTC.

The chain couples TRBV5-1 to TRBJ2-5; possibly TRBD1 for D (6 bases). CDR1 and CDR2 (germline): SGHRS, YFSETQ. The CDR3 runs to 17 residues. The germline V and J ends were trimmed by 2 bases and 5 bases, with 22 bases remaining between them. CDR3 sequence reads: CASSLTPDRRGEETQYF. The DNA for the CDR3 is TGCGCCAGCAGCTTAACACCCGACCGCAGGGGTGAGGAGACCCAGTACTTC. The full variable domain, with the rest looked up from reference TRBV5-1 and TRBJ2-5, is KAGVTQTPRYLIKTRGQQVTLSCSPISGHRSVSWYQQTPGQGLQFLFEYFSETQRNKGNFPGRFSGRQFSNSRSEMNVSTLELGDSALYLCASSLTPDRRGEETQYFGPGTRLLVL.

The chain has TRBV18 and TRBJ1-2; D remains unclear. V was shortened by 2 bases and J by 4 bases, with 11 bases between the two germline ends. This CDR3 spans 14 amino acids. Germline CDR1 and CDR2: KGHSH and LQKENI. CDR3 coding DNA: TGTGCCAGCTCACCAGGTGGCACTAGCTATGGCTACACCTTC. Amino acid sequence: CASSPGGTSYGYTF.

J is TRBJ2-5 and V is TRBV9; D is undetermined. Germline V CDR1 and CDR2: SGDLS, YYNGEE. This CDR3 is 13 amino acids long. Trimming left V 1 base short and J 3 bases short, with 7 bases between. CDR3 coding DNA: TGTGCCAGCAGCGTACTCCCAGAAGAGACCCAGTACTTC. This translates into CASSVLPEETQYF.

The genes are TRBV27 and TRBJ2-6, with 7 positions matching TRBD2. CDR1 is MNHEY and CDR2 is SMNVEV in the germline V gene (reference sequence). This CDR3 region has 16 residues. Unmatched junction bases numbered 8, after V lost 5 bases and J lost 4 bases. The CDR3 nucleotides read TGTGCCAGCAGTGCCCGGGGGGTGTCCGGGGCCAACGTCCTGACTTTC. Its protein is CASSARGVSGANVLTF.

The V gene is TRBV5-1, the J gene TRBJ2-2, with TRBD2 matching over 8 bases. This CDR3 contains 14 residues. Trimming took 2 bases from V and 4 from J; bases not matched to a gene: 1. The germline gives CDR1 SGHRS, CDR2 YFSETQ. In DNA, the CDR3 is TGCGCCAGCAGCTTCCGGGGGGGCACCGGGGAGCTGTTTTTT. Translation: CASSFRGGTGELFF.

This clone was counted a single time. The J gene is TRBJ2-7, the V gene TRBV7-6; TRBD2 matches at 8 bases. Germline-derived CDR1 and CDR2 are SGHVS and FNYEAQ. V was pared by 7 bases and J by 0 bases, with 5 bases of the junction left unmatched. CDR3 length: 14 amino acids. CDR3 residues: CASTPGTSSYEQYF. In DNA, the CDR3 is TGTGCCAGCACTCCCGGGACTAGCTCCTACGAGCAGTACTTC.

This clone has a handful of counts. The chain joins TRBV7-2 to TRBJ2-3, with D perhaps TRBD2 (6 bases). This CDR3 comprises 14 residues. The V gene lost 3 bases and the J gene lost 0 bases, with 7 bases spanning the gap. Per the germline V gene, CDR1 is SGHTA and CDR2 is FQGNSA. CDR3 loop: CASSFGTSTDTQYF. The CDR3 DNA reads as TGTGCCAGCAGCTTTGGGACTAGCACAGATACGCAGTATTTT.

The chain is built from TRBV7-9 and TRBJ1-1; D might be TRBD1 (5 bases). This CDR3 is 16 amino acids long. V dropped 4 bases and J dropped 7 bases, with 22 bases sitting between them. Germline lookup yields CDR1 SEHNR and CDR2 FQNEAQ (reference sequence). CDR3 bases: TGTGCCAGCAGCTCCCCGACAGCCCTCTCCCTCAATGAAGCTTTCTTT. Encoded protein: CASSSPTALSLNEAFF.

The chain links TRBV18 to TRBJ1-2, with D maybe TRBD1 (6 bases). The CDR3 is 13 residues long. The V gene lost 3 bases and the J gene lost 6 bases, with 11 bases spanning the gap. Germline CDR1 and CDR2: KGHSH and LQKENI. Here the CDR3 reads CASSPRTENGYTF. CDR3 sequence (DNA): TGTGCCAGCTCACCTAGGACAGAGAATGGCTACACCTTC.

This clone was recorded only once. The chain has TRBV28 and TRBJ2-7, with 10 bases fitting TRBD1. The CDR3 has 16 amino acids. With V trimmed by 2 bases and J by 9 bases, 13 bases remained unmatched. CDR1 and CDR2 (germline): MDHEN, SYDVKM. The CDR3 nucleotides are TGTGCCAGCAGTTTAGACTCTCTCGGGACAGGGGAAGGGCAGTACTTC. It codes for CASSLDSLGTGEGQYF.

The J gene is TRBJ2-7, the V gene TRBV28; TRBD2 agrees at 8 bases. V lost 6 bases, J lost 4 bases, and 5 bases stayed unmatched. This CDR3 has 13 amino acids. CDR1 MDHEN and CDR2 SYDVKM come from the germline V gene. The CDR3, as DNA: TGTGCCAGCAGAGAGGCGGGGGGTTACGAGCAGTACTTC. This sequence encodes CASREAGGYEQYF.

This clone was detected a few times. As DNA, the CDR3 is TGTGCCAGCAGTTCCGGGGGGGCATATGGCGAGACCCAGTACTTC. Protein: CASSSGGAYGETQYF. The chain employs TRBV6-5 and TRBJ2-5; TRBD2 matches at 8 bases. The length of the CDR3 is 15 residues. The J segment lost 5 bases and the V segment lost 4 bases, leaving 9 bases of the junction unmatched. Germline CDR1 is MNHEY and CDR2 is SVGAGI.